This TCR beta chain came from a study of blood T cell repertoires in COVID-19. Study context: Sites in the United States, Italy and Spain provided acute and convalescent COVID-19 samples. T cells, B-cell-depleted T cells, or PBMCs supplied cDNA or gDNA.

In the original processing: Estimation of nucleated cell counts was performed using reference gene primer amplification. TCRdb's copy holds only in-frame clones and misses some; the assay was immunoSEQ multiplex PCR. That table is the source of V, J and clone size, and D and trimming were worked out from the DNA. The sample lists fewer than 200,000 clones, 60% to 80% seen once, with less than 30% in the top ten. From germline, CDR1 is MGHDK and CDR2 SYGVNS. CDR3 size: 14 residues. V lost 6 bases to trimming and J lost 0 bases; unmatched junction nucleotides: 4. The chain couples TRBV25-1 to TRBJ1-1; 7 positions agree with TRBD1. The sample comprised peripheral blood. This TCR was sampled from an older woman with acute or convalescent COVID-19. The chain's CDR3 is CASSRTGLNTEAFF. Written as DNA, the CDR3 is TGTGCCAGCAGCAGGACAGGTCTGAACACTGAAGCTTTCTTT.